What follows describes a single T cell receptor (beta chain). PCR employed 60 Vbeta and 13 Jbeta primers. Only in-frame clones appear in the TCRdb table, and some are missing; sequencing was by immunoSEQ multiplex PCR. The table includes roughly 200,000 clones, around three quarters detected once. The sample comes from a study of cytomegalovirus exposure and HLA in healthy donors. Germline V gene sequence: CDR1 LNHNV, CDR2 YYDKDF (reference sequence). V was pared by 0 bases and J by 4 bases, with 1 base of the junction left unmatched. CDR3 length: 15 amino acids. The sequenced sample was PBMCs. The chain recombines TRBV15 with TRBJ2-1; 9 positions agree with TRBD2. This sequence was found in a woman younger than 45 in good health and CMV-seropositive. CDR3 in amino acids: CATSRDSGSYNEQFF. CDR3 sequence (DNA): TGTGCCACCAGCAGAGATAGCGGGAGTTACAATGAGCAGTTCTTC.